This T cell receptor (beta chain) was retrieved from a study of cytomegalovirus exposure and HLA in healthy donors. Amplification used 60 Vbeta primers and 13 Jbeta primers. Using immunoSEQ multiplex PCR, the repertoire was profiled, and TCRdb retains in-frame clones only, with some absent. The table lists some 190,000 clones, around 80% of them singletons, with about 1.3% in the top ten. CDR3 length: 15 residues. The germline V gene encodes CDR1 SQVTM and CDR2 ANQGSEA. V lost 4 bases to trimming and J lost 0 bases; unmatched junction nucleotides: 5. V usage is TRBV29-1 and J usage is TRBJ2-3, with TRBD2 matching 9 bases. The sample was PBMCs. This sequence was found in a girl aged 5-17 years in good health and CMV-seropositive. CDR3 protein: CSVVNSGRSTDTQYF. The CDR3 DNA reads as TGCAGCGTTGTGAATAGCGGGAGAAGCACAGATACGCAGTATTTT.